This TCR beta chain is from a study of blood T cell repertoires in COVID-19. Germline V gives CDR1 MDHEN, CDR2 SYDVKM. The CDR3 is 15 amino acids. V trimming: 10 bases; J trimming: 10 bases; junction bases outside the gene matches: 13. This clone came up once. Sequenced by immunoSEQ multiplex PCR; TCRdb stores in-frame clones only, minus some. The sample shows 200,000 to 250,000 clones, 75% to 85% of them seen only once. The sequence came from a woman in her seventies with COVID-19, enrolled during active disease. The sequencing sample was made of peripheral blood. The chain recombines TRBV28 with TRBJ1-6; 10 bases agree with TRBD1. The CDR3 nucleotides read TGTGCCACCTCTGGGGACAGGGGTCGAGGATCACCCCTCCACTTT. Translated, it gives CATSGDRGRGSPLHF.